Following are 7 T cell receptor beta chains from one sample sequenced in a study of blood T cell repertoires in COVID-19. The protocol was immunoSEQ multiplex PCR, while the TCRdb copy is restricted to in-frame clones and leaves out a portion. Of approximately 270,000 clones listed, about nine tenths are singletons. The sample was peripheral blood. The receptors stem from a woman aged 25 to 45 with COVID-19, enrolled during active disease.

V usage is TRBV9 and J usage is TRBJ2-2; D is ambiguous. Looked up from germline, CDR1 is SGDLS and CDR2 is YYNGEE. With 2 bases removed from V and 5 bases from J, the gap between germline ends came to 13 bases. The CDR3 covers 15 residues. As DNA, the CDR3 is TGTGCCAGCAGCGTGGGCAGGTCACGAACCGGGGAGCTGTTTTTT. Translated, it gives CASSVGRSRTGELFF.

V gene TRBV29-1 combines with J gene TRBJ1-2; D perhaps matches TRBD1 (5 bases). Germline CDR1 SQVTM, CDR2 ANQGSEA. The CDR3 sequence is 11 residues long. The ends were cut back, 3 bases at V and 9 bases at J, with 11 bases in the middle. The chain's CDR3 is CSVDPGSSYTF. In DNA form, the CDR3 reads TGCAGCGTTGACCCAGGGTCTAGCTACACCTTC.

The V and J genes are TRBV28 and TRBJ1-1, with TRBD1 as a possible D gene (5 bases). Trimming took 2 bases from V and 5 from J, leaving 12 bases between them. Germline V lookup: CDR1 MDHEN, CDR2 SYDVKM. This CDR3 spans 14 amino acids. The chain's CDR3 is CASSLMGRETEAFF. In DNA form, the CDR3 reads TGTGCCAGCAGTTTAATGGGGCGGGAAACTGAAGCTTTCTTT.

The genes are TRBV19 and TRBJ1-3; D possibly corresponds to TRBD1 (6 bases). The CDR3 has 16 amino acids. Trimming took 6 bases from V and 2 from J, leaving 17 bases between them. Looked up from germline, CDR1 is LNHDA and CDR2 is SQIVND (reference sequence). DNA for the CDR3: TGTGCCAGTAGACCCTACGGGACATCGGCTGGAAACACCATATATTTT. This translates into CASRPYGTSAGNTIYF.

The V gene is TRBV24-1, the J gene TRBJ2-2; 11 bases map to TRBD1. The trim removed 4 bases at V and 7 bases at J, leaving 4 bases unmatched. Germline CDR1 and CDR2: KGHDR and SFDVKD. This CDR3 spans 15 amino acids. The CDR3 reads CATSDPGQGVGELFF. CDR3 in DNA: TGTGCCACCAGTGACCCGGGACAGGGGGTCGGGGAGCTGTTTTTT.

The chain combines TRBV6-5 with TRBJ1-1, with unresolved D. The V and J ends lost 0 bases and 6 bases respectively, with 11 bases between them. CDR1 MNHEY and CDR2 SVGAGI come from the germline V gene. The CDR3 has 14 amino acids. The CDR3 loop is CASSYSMRVAEAFF. The CDR3 DNA reads as TGTGCCAGCAGTTACTCGATGAGGGTGGCTGAAGCTTTCTTT.

This clone was counted only a few times. The rearrangement uses TRBV10-3 and TRBJ1-6; 7 nucleotides align to TRBD1. The CDR3 extends over 15 amino acids. In germline, CDR1 is ENHRY, CDR2 SYGVKD. The J segment lost 5 bases and the V segment lost 5 bases, leaving 6 bases of the junction unmatched. The CDR3 nucleotides are TGTGCCATCAGTTCCCGGGACAGTAATAATTCACCCCTCCACTTT. Encoded protein: CAISSRDSNNSPLHF.